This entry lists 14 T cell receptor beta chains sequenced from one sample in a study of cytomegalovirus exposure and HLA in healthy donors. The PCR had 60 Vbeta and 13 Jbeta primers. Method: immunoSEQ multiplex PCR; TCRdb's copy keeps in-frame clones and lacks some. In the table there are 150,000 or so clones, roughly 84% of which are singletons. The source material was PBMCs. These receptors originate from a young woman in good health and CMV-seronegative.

The CDR3 reads CAGGQGAVEDEQFF. Written as DNA, the CDR3 is TGCGCCGGGGGACAGGGGGCTGTTGAGGATGAGCAGTTCTTC. The rearrangement joins TRBV23-1 to TRBJ2-1; 12 bases are a match to TRBD1. TRBV23-1 has ORF status, its function being uncertain. Germline trimming cut 11 bases from V and 8 bases from J; bases unmatched to any gene: 10. The CDR3 consists of 14 residues.

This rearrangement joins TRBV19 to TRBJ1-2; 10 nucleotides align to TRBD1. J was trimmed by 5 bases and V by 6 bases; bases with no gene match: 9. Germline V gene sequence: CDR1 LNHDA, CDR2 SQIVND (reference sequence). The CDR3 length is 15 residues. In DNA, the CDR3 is TGTGCCAGTAGCTCCCCGGGACAGGGGCTATATGGCTACACCTTC. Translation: CASSSPGQGLYGYTF.

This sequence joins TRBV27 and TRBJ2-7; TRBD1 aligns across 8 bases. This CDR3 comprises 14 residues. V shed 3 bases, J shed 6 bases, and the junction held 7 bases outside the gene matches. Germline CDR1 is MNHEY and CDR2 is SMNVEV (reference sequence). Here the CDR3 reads CASSLGQVGSEQYF. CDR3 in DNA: TGTGCCAGCAGTTTGGGACAGGTGGGGTCCGAGCAGTACTTC.

This chain's CDR3 is CAISEQNYGYTF. For the CDR3, the DNA is TGTGCCATCAGTGAGCAGAACTATGGCTACACCTTC. The gene calls are TRBV10-3 and TRBJ1-2; D call uncertain. The ends were cut back, 2 bases at V and 2 bases at J, with 3 bases in the middle. Germline lookup yields CDR1 ENHRY and CDR2 SYGVKD. The CDR3 has 12 amino acids.

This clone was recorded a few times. The CDR3 is CATSRVSGSDEQFF. The CDR3 DNA is TGTGCCACCAGCAGAGTTAGCGGGAGCGATGAGCAGTTCTTC. The rearrangement links TRBV15 to TRBJ2-1; 9 nucleotides agree with TRBD2. Germline trimming cut 1 base from V and 8 bases from J; bases unmatched to any gene: 3. The CDR3 spans 14 residues. The germline gives CDR1 LNHNV, CDR2 YYDKDF (reference sequence).

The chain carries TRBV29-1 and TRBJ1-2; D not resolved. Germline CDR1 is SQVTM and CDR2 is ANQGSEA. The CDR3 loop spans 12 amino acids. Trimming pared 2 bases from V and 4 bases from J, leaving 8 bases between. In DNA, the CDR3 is TGCAGCGTTGAAATAGGCGGCTATGGCTACACCTTC. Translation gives CSVEIGGYGYTF.

The CDR3 region is CATSRKSGTGHYEQYF. As DNA, the CDR3 is TGTGCCACCAGCAGAAAATCCGGGACAGGGCACTACGAGCAGTACTTC. V gene TRBV15 combines with J gene TRBJ2-7; the match to TRBD1 covers 9 bases. With V trimmed by 2 bases and J by 3 bases, 8 bases remained unmatched. The CDR3 loop spans 16 amino acids. Germline V lookup: CDR1 LNHNV, CDR2 YYDKDF (reference sequence).

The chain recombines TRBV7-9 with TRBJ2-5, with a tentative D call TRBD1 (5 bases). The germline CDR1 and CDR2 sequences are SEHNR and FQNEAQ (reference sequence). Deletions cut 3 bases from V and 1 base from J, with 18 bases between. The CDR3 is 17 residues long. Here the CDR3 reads CASSFIKKQTVQETQYF. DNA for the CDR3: TGTGCCAGCAGCTTTATAAAGAAACAGACAGTCCAAGAGACCCAGTACTTC.

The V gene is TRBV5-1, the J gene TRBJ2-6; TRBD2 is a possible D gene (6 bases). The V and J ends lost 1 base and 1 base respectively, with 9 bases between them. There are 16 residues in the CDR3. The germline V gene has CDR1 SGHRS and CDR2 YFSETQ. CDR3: CASSLSGESGANVLTF. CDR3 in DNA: TGCGCCAGCAGCTTGTCGGGAGAGTCTGGGGCCAACGTCCTGACTTTC.

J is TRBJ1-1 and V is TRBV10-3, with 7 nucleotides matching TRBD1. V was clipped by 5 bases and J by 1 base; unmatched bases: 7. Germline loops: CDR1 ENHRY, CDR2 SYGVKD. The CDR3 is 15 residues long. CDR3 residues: CAISSPGQQNTEAFF. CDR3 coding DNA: TGTGCCATCAGTTCACCGGGACAGCAGAACACTGAAGCTTTCTTT.

The CDR3 sequence: CASSLWLAGGNEQFF. The CDR3 DNA sequence: TGTGCCAGCAGTTTATGGCTAGCGGGAGGGAATGAGCAGTTCTTC. V and J are TRBV28 and TRBJ2-1, with 12 bases matching TRBD2. Trimming took 0 bases from V and 7 from J; bases not matched to a gene: 1. The CDR3 sequence is 15 residues long. From germline, CDR1 is MDHEN and CDR2 SYDVKM.

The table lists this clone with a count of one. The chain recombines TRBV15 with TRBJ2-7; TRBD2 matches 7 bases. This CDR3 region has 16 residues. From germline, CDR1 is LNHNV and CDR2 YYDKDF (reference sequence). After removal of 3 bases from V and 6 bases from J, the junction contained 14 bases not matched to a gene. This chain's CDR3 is CATSSPRKGRVGEQYF. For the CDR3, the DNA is TGTGCCACCAGCAGCCCACGGAAGGGGAGGGTAGGCGAGCAGTACTTC.

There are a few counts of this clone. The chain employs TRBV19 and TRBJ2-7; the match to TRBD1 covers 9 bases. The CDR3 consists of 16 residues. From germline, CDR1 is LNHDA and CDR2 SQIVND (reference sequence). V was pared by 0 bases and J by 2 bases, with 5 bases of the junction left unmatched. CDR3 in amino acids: CASSIDNRGRTYEQYF. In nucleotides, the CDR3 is TGTGCCAGTAGTATAGATAACAGGGGGCGAACCTACGAGCAGTACTTC.

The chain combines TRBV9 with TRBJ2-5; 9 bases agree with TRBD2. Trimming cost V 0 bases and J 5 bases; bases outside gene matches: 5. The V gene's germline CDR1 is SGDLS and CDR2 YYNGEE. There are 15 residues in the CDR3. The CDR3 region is CASSVASGKYETQYF. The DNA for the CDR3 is TGTGCCAGCAGCGTAGCTAGCGGGAAGTACGAGACCCAGTACTTC.